This T cell receptor beta chain was retrieved from a study of cytomegalovirus exposure and HLA in healthy donors. Amplification used 60 Vbeta primers and 13 Jbeta primers. Source study methods: Later, an analysis found 65 million to 85 million unique TCR beta chains, and about 10 million of these were shared. Some clones are missing from TCRdb's copy, which holds only in-frame ones; the method was immunoSEQ multiplex PCR. Clone size and V and J calls were adopted from that table, with D and trimming inferred from the DNA. The data show 150,000 or so clones, with 75% to 85% seen just once and 4.9% held by the top ten. Germline V gene lookup returns CDR1 SGHTA and CDR2 FQGNSA. CDR3 length: 12 residues. V gave up 5 bases and J gave up 5 bases, with 6 bases separating them.

The receptor comes from a woman aged 18-30 years in good health and CMV-seropositive. Sequencing used PBMCs. The chain combines TRBV7-2 with TRBJ2-2; D not resolved. This CDR3 is CASSPSTGELFF. In DNA form, the CDR3 reads TGTGCCAGCAGCCCATCAACCGGGGAGCTGTTTTTT.